This T cell receptor (beta chain) was identified during a study of blood T cell repertoires in COVID-19. The repertoire was sequenced with immunoSEQ multiplex PCR; TCRdb's copy has only in-frame clones and lacks some. The sample has fewer than 200,000 clones; around 78% are singletons. Grouping used clinical history reported by participants in a survey and questionnaire. The receptor was derived from a woman aged 45 to 65 who had recovered from COVID-19. Source material: PBMCs or T cells enriched from blood (not recorded which).

CDR3 region: CAWSVRGGERYGYTF. The DNA of the CDR3 is TGTGCCTGGAGTGTACGGGGCGGGGAACGCTATGGCTACACCTTC. The V call is TRBV30, the J call TRBJ1-2; D might be TRBD1 (5 bases). V lost 0 bases and J 4 bases, leaving 15 bases between the germline ends. The CDR3 runs 15 residues. Germline CDR1 reads GTSNPN; CDR2 reads SVGIG (reference sequence).